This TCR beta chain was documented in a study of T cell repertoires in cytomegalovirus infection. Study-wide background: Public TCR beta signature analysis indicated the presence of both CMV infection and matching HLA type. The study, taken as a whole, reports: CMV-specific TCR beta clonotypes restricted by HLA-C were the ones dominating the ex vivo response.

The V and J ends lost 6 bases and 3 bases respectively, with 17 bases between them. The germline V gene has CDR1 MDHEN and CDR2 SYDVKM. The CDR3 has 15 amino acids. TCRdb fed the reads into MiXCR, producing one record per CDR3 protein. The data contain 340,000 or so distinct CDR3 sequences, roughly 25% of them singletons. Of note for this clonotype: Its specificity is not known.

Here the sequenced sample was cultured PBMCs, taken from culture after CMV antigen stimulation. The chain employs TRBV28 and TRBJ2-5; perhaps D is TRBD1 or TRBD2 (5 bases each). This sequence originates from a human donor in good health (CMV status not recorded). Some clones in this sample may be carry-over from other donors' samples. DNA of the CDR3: TGTGCCAGCAGGGGGGACGGACGGCACGAAGAGACCCAGTACTTC. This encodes CASRGDGRHEETQYF.